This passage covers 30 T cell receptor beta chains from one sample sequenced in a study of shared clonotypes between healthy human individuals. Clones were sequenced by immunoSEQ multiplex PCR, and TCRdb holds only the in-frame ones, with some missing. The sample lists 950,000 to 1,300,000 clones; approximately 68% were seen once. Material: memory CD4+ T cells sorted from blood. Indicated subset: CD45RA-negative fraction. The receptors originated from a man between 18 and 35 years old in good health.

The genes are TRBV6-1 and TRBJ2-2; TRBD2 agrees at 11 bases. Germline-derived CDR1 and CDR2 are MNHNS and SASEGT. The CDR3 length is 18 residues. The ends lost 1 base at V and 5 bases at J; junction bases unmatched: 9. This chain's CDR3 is CASSEEASGRLMTGELFF. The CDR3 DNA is TGTGCCAGCAGTGAAGAAGCTAGCGGGAGGTTGATGACCGGGGAGCTGTTTTTT.

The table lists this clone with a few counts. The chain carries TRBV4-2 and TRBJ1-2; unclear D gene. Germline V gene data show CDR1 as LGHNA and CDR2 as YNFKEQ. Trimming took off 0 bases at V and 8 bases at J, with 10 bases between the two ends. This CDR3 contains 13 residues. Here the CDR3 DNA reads TGTGCCAGCAGCCAAGATCCTGGGAAAGGCTACACCTTC. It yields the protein CASSQDPGKGYTF.

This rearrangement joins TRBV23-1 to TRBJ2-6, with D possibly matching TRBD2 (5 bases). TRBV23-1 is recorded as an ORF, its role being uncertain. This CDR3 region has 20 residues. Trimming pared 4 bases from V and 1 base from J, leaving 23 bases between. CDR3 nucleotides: TGCGCCAGCAGTCCTCATAAAAGGGCAGAGAGGGAATCTGGGGCCAACGTCCTGACTTTC. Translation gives CASSPHKRAERESGANVLTF.

The CDR3: CASSLEAYSPLHF. The CDR3 region has the DNA TGTGCCAGCAGCTTAGAAGCGTATTCACCCCTCCACTTT. The chain recombines TRBV7-9 with TRBJ1-6; D remains ambiguous. The CDR3 covers 13 residues. Germline-derived CDR1 and CDR2 are SEHNR and FQNEAQ (reference sequence). Trimming left V 1 base short and J 8 bases short, with 6 bases between.

DNA for the CDR3: TGTGCCAGCAGGCTACAGGGGAAAACTAACTATGGCTACACCTTC. This sequence encodes CASRLQGKTNYGYTF. The chain recombines TRBV6-5 with TRBJ1-2, with 7 nucleotides matching TRBD1. In germline, CDR1 is MNHEY, CDR2 SVGAGI. The CDR3 sequence is 15 residues long. The V and J ends lost 6 bases and 0 bases, in that order; junction bases with no gene match: 7.

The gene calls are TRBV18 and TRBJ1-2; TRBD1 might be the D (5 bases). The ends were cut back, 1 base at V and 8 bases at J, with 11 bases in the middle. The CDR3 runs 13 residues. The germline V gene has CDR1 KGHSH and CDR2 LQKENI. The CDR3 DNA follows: TGTGCCAGCTCACCACTTTCGGGGGAAGGCTACACCTTC. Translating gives CASSPLSGEGYTF. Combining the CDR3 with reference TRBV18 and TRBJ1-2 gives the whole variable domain NAGVMQNPRHLVRRRGQEARLRCSPMKGHSHVYWYRQLPEEGLKFMVYLQKENIIDESGMPKERFSAEFPKEGPSILRIQQVVRGDSAAYFCASSPLSGEGYTFGSGTRLTVV.

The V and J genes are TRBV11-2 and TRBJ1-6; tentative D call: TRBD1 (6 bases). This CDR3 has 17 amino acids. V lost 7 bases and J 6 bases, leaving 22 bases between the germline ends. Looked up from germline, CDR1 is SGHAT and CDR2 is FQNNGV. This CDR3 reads CASTTGGGVVPNSPLHF. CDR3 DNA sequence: TGTGCCAGCACCACCGGGGGGGGCGTAGTTCCTAATTCACCCCTCCACTTT. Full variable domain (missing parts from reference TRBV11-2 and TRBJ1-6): EAGVAQSPRYKIIEKRQSVAFWCNPISGHATLYWYQQILGQGPKLLIQFQNNGVVDDSQLPKDRFSAERLKGVDSTLKIQPAKLEDSAVYLCASTTGGGVVPNSPLHFGNGTRLTVT.

This chain's CDR3 is CAWFRQRDWPTGELFF. Here the CDR3 DNA reads TGTGCCTGGTTTAGGCAGAGGGATTGGCCCACCGGGGAGCTGTTTTTT. This chain joins TRBV30 and TRBJ2-2; maybe TRBD2 (5 bases). With 5 bases removed from V and 4 bases from J, the gap between germline ends came to 20 bases. The germline CDR1 and CDR2 sequences are GTSNPN and SVGIG (reference sequence). The CDR3 is 16 residues long.

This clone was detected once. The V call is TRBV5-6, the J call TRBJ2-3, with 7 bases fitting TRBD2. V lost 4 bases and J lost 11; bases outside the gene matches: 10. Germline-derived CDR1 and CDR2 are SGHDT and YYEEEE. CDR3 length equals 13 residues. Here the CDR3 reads CASSPAGPGGQYF. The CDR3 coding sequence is TGTGCCAGCAGCCCCGCGGGTCCGGGAGGGCAGTATTTT. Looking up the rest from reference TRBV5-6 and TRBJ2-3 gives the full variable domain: DAGVTQSPTHLIKTRGQQVTLRCSPKSGHDTVSWYQQALGQGPQFIFQYYEEEERQRGNFPDRFSGHQFPNYSSELNVNALLLGDSALYLCASSPAGPGGQYFGPGTRLTVL.

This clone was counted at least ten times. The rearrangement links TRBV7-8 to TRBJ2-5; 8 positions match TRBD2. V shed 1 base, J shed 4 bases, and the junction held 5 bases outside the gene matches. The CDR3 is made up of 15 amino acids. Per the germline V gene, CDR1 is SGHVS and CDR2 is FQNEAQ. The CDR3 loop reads CASSLESGGGETQYF. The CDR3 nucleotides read TGTGCCAGCAGCTTAGAATCCGGGGGGGGAGAGACCCAGTACTTC. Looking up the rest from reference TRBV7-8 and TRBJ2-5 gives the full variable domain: GAGVSQSPRYKVAKRGQDVALRCDPISGHVSLFWYQQALGQGPEFLTYFQNEAQLDKSGLPSDRFFAERPEGSVSTLKIQRTQQEDSAVYLCASSLESGGGETQYFGPGTRLLVL.

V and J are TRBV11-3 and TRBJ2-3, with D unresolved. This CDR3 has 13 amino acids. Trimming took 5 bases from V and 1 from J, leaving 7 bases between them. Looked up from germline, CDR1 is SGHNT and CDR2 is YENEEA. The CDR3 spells CASSLIGTDTQYF. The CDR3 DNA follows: TGTGCCAGCAGCCTTATTGGCACAGATACGCAGTATTTT. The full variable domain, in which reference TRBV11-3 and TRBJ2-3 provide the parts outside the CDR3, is EAGVVQSPRYKIIEKKQPVAFWCNPISGHNTLYWYLQNLGQGPELLIRYENEEAVDDSQLPKDRFSAERLKGVDSTLKIQPAELGDSAVYLCASSLIGTDTQYFGPGTRLTVL.

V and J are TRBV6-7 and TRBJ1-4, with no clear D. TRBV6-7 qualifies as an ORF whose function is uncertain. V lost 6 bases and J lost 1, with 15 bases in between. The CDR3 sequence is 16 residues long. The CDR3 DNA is TGTGCCAGCAGCCCCGGACGGGGTGTAACTAATGAAAAACTGTTTTTT. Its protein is CASSPGRGVTNEKLFF.

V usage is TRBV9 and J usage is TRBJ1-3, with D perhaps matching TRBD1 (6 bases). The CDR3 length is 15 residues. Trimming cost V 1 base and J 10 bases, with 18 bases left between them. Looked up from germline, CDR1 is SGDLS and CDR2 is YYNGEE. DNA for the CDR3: TGTGCCAGCAGCGTATCCGGGACATTGGAGAGGACCATATATTTT. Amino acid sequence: CASSVSGTLERTIYF.

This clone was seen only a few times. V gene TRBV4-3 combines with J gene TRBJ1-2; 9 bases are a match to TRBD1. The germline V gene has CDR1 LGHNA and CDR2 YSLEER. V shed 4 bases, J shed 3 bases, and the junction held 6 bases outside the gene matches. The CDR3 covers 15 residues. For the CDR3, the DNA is TGCGCCAGCAGCCCTGGACAGGGGATTTACTATGGCTACACCTTC. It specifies CASSPGQGIYYGYTF.

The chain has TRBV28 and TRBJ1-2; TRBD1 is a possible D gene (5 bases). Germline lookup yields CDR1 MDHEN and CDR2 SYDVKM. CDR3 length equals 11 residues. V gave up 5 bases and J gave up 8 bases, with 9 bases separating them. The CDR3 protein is CASSGAVGYTF. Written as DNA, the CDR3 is TGTGCCAGCAGTGGGGCCGTGGGCTACACCTTC.

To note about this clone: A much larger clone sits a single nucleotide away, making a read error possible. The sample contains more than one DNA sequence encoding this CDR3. The CDR3 DNA reads TGTGCCAGCAGCTTAGCTAGCGGGAGAACAGATACGCAGTATTTT. Its translation is CASSLASGRTDTQYF. The chain uses TRBV7-2 and TRBJ2-3, with 9 positions matching TRBD2. The CDR3 spans 15 residues. J gave up 3 bases and V 0 bases, and 1 base lay outside the gene matches. From germline, CDR1 is SGHTA and CDR2 FQGNSA. Full variable domain (remainder filled in from reference TRBV7-2 and TRBJ2-3): GAGVSQSPSNKVTEKGKDVELRCDPISGHTALYWYRQSLGQGLEFLIYFQGNSAPDKSGLPSDRFSAERTGGSVSTLTIQRTQQEDSAVYLCASSLASGRTDTQYFGPGTRLTVL.

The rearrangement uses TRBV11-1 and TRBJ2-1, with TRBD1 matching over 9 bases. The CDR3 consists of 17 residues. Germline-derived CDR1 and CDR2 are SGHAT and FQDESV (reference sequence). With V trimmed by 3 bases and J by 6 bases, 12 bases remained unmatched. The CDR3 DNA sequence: TGTGCCAGCAGCTTCTCGCCCGGGACAGGGATCCGCAATGAGCAGTTCTTC. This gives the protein CASSFSPGTGIRNEQFF.

The CDR3 DNA reads TGTGCCAGCAGCTTAGGGGGGGCATCCTACGAGCAGTACTTC. This encodes CASSLGGASYEQYF. J is TRBJ2-7 and V is TRBV7-9; D may be TRBD1 or TRBD2 (6 bases each). Germline CDR1 SEHNR, CDR2 FQNEAQ (reference sequence). The CDR3 runs to 14 residues. The V end was cut by 1 base, the J end by 1 base, with 8 bases between.

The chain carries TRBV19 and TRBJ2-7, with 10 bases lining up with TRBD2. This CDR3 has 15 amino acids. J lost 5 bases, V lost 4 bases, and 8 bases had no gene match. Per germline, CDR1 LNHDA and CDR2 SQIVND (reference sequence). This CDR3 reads CASSTSGRATNEQYF. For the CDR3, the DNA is TGTGCCAGTAGTACAAGCGGGAGGGCTACCAACGAGCAGTACTTC.

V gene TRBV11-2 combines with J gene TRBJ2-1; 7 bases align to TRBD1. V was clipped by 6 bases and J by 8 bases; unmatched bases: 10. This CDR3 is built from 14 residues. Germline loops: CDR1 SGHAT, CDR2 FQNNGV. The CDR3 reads CASSSQRDRDEQFF. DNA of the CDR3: TGTGCCAGCAGTTCTCAGAGAGACAGGGATGAGCAGTTCTTC.

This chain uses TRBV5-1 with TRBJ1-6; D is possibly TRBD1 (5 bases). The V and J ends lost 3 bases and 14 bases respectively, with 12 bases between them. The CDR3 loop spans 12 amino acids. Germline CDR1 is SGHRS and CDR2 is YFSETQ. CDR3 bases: TGCGCCAGCAGCTCGGAGGGAGGGGCCCTCCACTTT. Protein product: CASSSEGGALHF.

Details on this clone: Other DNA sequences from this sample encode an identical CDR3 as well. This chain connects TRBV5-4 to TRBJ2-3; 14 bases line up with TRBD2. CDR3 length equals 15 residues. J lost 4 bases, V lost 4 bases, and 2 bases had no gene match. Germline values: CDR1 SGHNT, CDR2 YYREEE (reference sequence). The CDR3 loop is CASSLGLAGADTQYF. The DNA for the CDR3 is TGTGCCAGCAGCCTGGGACTAGCGGGGGCAGATACGCAGTATTTT. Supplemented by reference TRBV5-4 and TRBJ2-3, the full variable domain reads ETGVTQSPTHLIKTRGQQVTLRCSSQSGHNTVSWYQQALGQGPQFIFQYYREEENGRGNFPPRFSGLQFPNYSSELNVNALELDDSALYLCASSLGLAGADTQYFGPGTRLTVL.

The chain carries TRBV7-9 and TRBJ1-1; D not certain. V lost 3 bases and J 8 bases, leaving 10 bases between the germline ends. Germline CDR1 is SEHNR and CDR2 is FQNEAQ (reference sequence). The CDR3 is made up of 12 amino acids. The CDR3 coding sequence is TGTGCCAGCAGCTTTGAAGGCCTCGAAGCTTTCTTT. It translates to CASSFEGLEAFF.

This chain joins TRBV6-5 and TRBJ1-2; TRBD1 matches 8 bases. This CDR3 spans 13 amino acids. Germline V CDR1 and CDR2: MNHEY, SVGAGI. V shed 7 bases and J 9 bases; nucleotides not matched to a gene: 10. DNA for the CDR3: TGTGCCAGCACCCCCCGGACAGGGAGAAGCTACACCTTC. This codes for CASTPRTGRSYTF.

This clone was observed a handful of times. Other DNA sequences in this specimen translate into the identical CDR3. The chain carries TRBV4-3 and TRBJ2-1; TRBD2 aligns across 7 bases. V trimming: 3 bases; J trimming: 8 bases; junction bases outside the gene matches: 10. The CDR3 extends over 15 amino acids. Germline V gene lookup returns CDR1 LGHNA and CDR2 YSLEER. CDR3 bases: TGCGCCAGCAGCCAGGGGGGGGGTCAGAGCCATGAGCAGTTCTTC. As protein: CASSQGGGQSHEQFF.

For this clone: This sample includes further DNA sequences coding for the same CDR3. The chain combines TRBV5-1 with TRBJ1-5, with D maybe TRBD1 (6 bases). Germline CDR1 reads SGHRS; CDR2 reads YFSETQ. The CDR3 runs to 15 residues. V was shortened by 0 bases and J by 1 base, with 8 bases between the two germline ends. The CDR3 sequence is CASSLEGGSNQPQHF. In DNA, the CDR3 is TGCGCCAGCAGCTTGGAAGGGGGGAGCAATCAGCCCCAGCATTTT.

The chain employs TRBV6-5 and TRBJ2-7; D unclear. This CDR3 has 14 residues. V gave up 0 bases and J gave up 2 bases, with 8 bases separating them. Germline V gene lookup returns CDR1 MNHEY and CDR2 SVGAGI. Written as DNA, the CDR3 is TGTGCCAGCAGTTACTCCCGTTTTCCCTACGAGCAGTACTTC. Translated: CASSYSRFPYEQYF.

The CDR3 loop is CASSGMTGVGGNTIYF. In DNA form, the CDR3 reads TGTGCCAGCAGCGGAATGACGGGGGTTGGTGGAAACACCATATATTTT. The V call is TRBV9, the J call TRBJ1-3, with a possible D match to TRBD1 (5 bases). With 3 bases removed from V and 3 bases from J, the gap between germline ends came to 16 bases. The CDR3 length is 16 residues. Germline V gene lookup returns CDR1 SGDLS and CDR2 YYNGEE.

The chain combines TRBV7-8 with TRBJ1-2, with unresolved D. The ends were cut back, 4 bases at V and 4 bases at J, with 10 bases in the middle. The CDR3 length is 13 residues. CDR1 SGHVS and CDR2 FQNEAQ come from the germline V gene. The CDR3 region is CASSSGSGYGYTF. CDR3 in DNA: TGTGCCAGCAGCTCGGGGTCCGGCTATGGCTACACCTTC.

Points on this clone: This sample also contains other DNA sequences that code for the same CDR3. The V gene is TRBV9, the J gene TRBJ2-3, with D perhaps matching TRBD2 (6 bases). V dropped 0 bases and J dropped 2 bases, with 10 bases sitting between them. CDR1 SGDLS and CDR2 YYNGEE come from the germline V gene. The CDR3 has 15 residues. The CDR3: CASSVGAGLTDTQYF. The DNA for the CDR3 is TGTGCCAGCAGCGTAGGGGCGGGGCTCACAGATACGCAGTATTTT.